This T cell receptor beta chain was captured in a study of cytomegalovirus exposure and HLA in healthy donors. Primers: 60 Vbeta forward and 13 Jbeta reverse. The method was immunoSEQ multiplex PCR; TCRdb's version includes in-frame clones alone and lacks a portion of them. Of about 140,000 clones detected, around 84% appear once; the ten largest clones hold 2% to 3%. The CDR3 is 17 amino acids. This TCR was recovered from a middle-aged man in good health and CMV-seronegative. The sample taken for sequencing was PBMCs. The chain uses TRBV21-1 and TRBJ2-1; no DNA check was done on the table's D call, TRBD1. TRBV21-1 is a pseudogene segment. The CDR3 here is CASSKAPPRVLDNEQFF. The DNA for the CDR3 is TGTGCCAGCAGCAAAGCGCCGCCCAGGGTACTGGACAATGAGCAGTTCTTC.